A single sample is the source of the 27 T cell receptor beta chains below, sequenced in a study of blood T cell repertoires in COVID-19. Sequencing was performed with immunoSEQ multiplex PCR; in TCRdb, only in-frame clones are kept and a portion is missing. The table includes about 26,000 clones, roughly 87% detected once. Material: peripheral blood. The source is a human donor in a cohort sampled during active COVID-19. The donor label of this sample is uncertain.

The chain carries TRBV6-5 and TRBJ2-2; possibly TRBD2 for D (6 bases). Trimming took off 6 bases at V and 3 bases at J, with 14 bases between the two ends. This CDR3 region has 15 residues. From germline, CDR1 is MNHEY and CDR2 SVGAGI. For the CDR3, the DNA is TGTGCCAGCAGCAGCGGGCAGGGAGACACCGGGGAGCTGTTTTTT. This codes for CASSSGQGDTGELFF.

This chain joins TRBV5-4 and TRBJ2-1; possible D gene TRBD1, 5 bases. Per germline, CDR1 SGHNT and CDR2 YYREEE (reference sequence). The CDR3 has 15 residues. V lost 2 bases to trimming and J lost 0 bases, with 9 bases between them. The DNA for the CDR3 is TGTGCCAGCAGCTTATCTGGGGCCTCCTACAATGAGCAGTTCTTC. Translated: CASSLSGASYNEQFF.

The V call is TRBV19, the J call TRBJ2-3; TRBD1 aligns across 8 bases. Germline values: CDR1 LNHDA, CDR2 SQIVND (reference sequence). CDR3 length: 16 amino acids. V shed 7 bases, J shed 4 bases, and the junction held 13 bases outside the gene matches. CDR3 nucleotide sequence: TGTGCCAGTACCCAACGGCGAACAGGGGGTCCAGATACGCAGTATTTT. This sequence encodes CASTQRRTGGPDTQYF.

The chain carries TRBV5-1 and TRBJ2-7, with 7 bases that match TRBD2. The germline V gene has CDR1 SGHRS and CDR2 YFSETQ. V trimming: 0 bases; J trimming: 4 bases; junction bases outside the gene matches: 10. The CDR3 extends over 16 amino acids. This chain's CDR3 is CASSLGSSGLGYEQYF. The CDR3, as DNA: TGCGCCAGCAGCTTGGGTTCGTCAGGACTAGGGTACGAGCAGTACTTC. The full variable domain, completed using reference TRBV5-1 and TRBJ2-7, is KAGVTQTPRYLIKTRGQQVTLSCSPISGHRSVSWYQQTPGQGLQFLFEYFSETQRNKGNFPGRFSGRQFSNSRSEMNVSTLELGDSALYLCASSLGSSGLGYEQYFGPGTRLTVT.

DNA of the CDR3: TGTGCCAGCAGCTTAGGGACAGGCAATTCACCCCTCCACTTT. It specifies CASSLGTGNSPLHF. This sequence joins TRBV5-4 and TRBJ1-6, with 8 positions matching TRBD1. CDR1 and CDR2 from the germline V gene are SGHNT and YYREEE (reference sequence). The CDR3 runs to 14 residues. V shed 2 bases, J shed 7 bases, and the junction held 2 bases outside the gene matches. Supplemented by reference TRBV5-4 and TRBJ1-6, the full variable domain reads ETGVTQSPTHLIKTRGQQVTLRCSSQSGHNTVSWYQQALGQGPQFIFQYYREEENGRGNFPPRFSGLQFPNYSSELNVNALELDDSALYLCASSLGTGNSPLHFGNGTRLTVT.

The CDR3 DNA is TGTGCCAGCAGCTCAGGGACAGCGCGGGAGCAGTACTTC. It is translated as CASSSGTAREQYF. The chain carries TRBV11-3 and TRBJ2-7, with 7 bases lining up with TRBD1. The V segment lost 4 bases and the J segment 7 bases; nucleotides outside the gene matches: 7. The CDR3 contains 13 residues. From germline, CDR1 is SGHNT and CDR2 YENEEA.

This clone was recorded only once. This chain connects TRBV3-1 (or the pseudogene TRBV3-2) to TRBJ2-7; no reliable D call. The CDR3 is 12 amino acids. Germline-derived CDR1 and CDR2 are LGHDT and YNNKEL (reference sequence). V was cut by 3 bases and J by 1 base, with 4 bases left in between. The CDR3 nucleotides are TGTGCCAGCAGCCATGAGTCCTACGAGCAGTACTTC. It encodes CASSHESYEQYF.

This rearrangement joins TRBV10-3 to TRBJ2-2, with 10 bases fitting TRBD1. The trim removed 6 bases at V and 3 bases at J, leaving 4 bases unmatched. From germline, CDR1 is ENHRY and CDR2 SYGVKD. This CDR3 comprises 15 residues. The CDR3 nucleotides are TGTGCCATCAGGGCCGGGACAGGGGACACCGGGGAGCTGTTTTTT. Encoded protein: CAIRAGTGDTGELFF.

This clone came up once. The chain is built from TRBV24-1 and TRBJ2-3; 11 positions agree with TRBD2. Trimming removed 9 bases from V and 3 bases from J; junction bases left unmatched: 4. From germline, CDR1 is KGHDR and CDR2 SFDVKD. CDR3 length: 14 amino acids. DNA for the CDR3: TGTGCCACCGATAGCGGGGGGGGGACAGATACGCAGTATTTT. Residues: CATDSGGGTDTQYF.

V is TRBV5-6 and J is TRBJ2-3; the D gene is possibly TRBD2 (6 bases). Germline V CDR1 and CDR2: SGHDT, YYEEEE. V was clipped by 0 bases and J by 6 bases, with 11 bases between them. CDR3 length: 14 amino acids. CDR3 region: CASSLAGVRDTQYF. The CDR3 DNA sequence: TGTGCCAGCAGCTTGGCGGGGGTGCGGGATACGCAGTATTTT.

The chain is built from TRBV2 and TRBJ1-2; 10 bases are shared with TRBD1. The CDR3 totals 13 residues. V trimming: 10 bases; J trimming: 4 bases; junction bases outside the gene matches: 6. Germline lookup yields CDR1 SNHLY and CDR2 FYNNEI. The CDR3 region has the DNA TGTGCCAACAGACAGGGGGCAAGCTATGGCTACACCTTC. Residues: CANRQGASYGYTF.

The chain has TRBV20-1 and TRBJ2-7; 7 bases fit TRBD1. Germline V lookup: CDR1 DFQATT, CDR2 SNEGSKA (reference sequence). V lost 3 bases, J lost 2 bases, and 10 bases stayed unmatched. The CDR3 extends over 15 amino acids. CDR3 nucleotides: TGCAGTGCTAGTTTCGGGACAGAGGTTACCTACGAGCAGTACTTC. This sequence encodes CSASFGTEVTYEQYF.

This chain links TRBV6-1 with TRBJ1-2, with D possibly TRBD1 on 5 matching bases. The CDR3 is 15 residues long. V lost 1 base to trimming and J lost 2 bases, with 11 bases between them. Germline loops: CDR1 MNHNS, CDR2 SASEGT. DNA of the CDR3: TGTGCCAGCAGTGAAGAAGGGGACTTCAACTATGGCTACACCTTC. Translating gives CASSEEGDFNYGYTF.

The V gene is TRBV5-8, the J gene TRBJ2-3, with TRBD1 matching 7 bases. Trimming at V came to 4 bases and at J to 0 bases, leaving 8 bases not matched to a gene. Germline CDR1 SGHTS, CDR2 YDEGEE. The CDR3 length is 16 residues. In DNA, the CDR3 is TGTGCCAGCAGCCCGGGCAAGGGGGCGAGCACAGATACGCAGTATTTT. Translated, it gives CASSPGKGASTDTQYF.

CDR3 nucleotide sequence: TGCGCCAGCAGTATACAGGGAGACTACAATGAGCAGTTCTTC. Translating gives CASSIQGDYNEQFF. V gene TRBV5-1 combines with J gene TRBJ2-1; D possibly corresponds to TRBD1 (6 bases). Trimming took 5 bases from V and 3 from J, leaving 12 bases between them. The CDR3 length is 14 residues. The V gene's germline CDR1 is SGHRS and CDR2 YFSETQ.

The J gene is TRBJ2-7, the V gene TRBV27, with D possibly matching TRBD1 (5 bases). V was pared by 4 bases and J by 3 bases, with 19 bases between. The CDR3 has 16 residues. Germline values: CDR1 MNHEY, CDR2 SMNVEV (reference sequence). The CDR3 loop reads CASSSLGQSADYEQYF. The CDR3 coding sequence is TGTGCCAGCAGTTCCCTGGGGCAGTCGGCCGACTACGAGCAGTACTTC.

The chain combines TRBV18 with TRBJ2-7; 10 bases are a match to TRBD1. The junction had 0 bases not matched to a gene; V was cut back by 5 bases and J by 2 bases. Germline CDR1 and CDR2: KGHSH and LQKENI. This CDR3 has 13 amino acids. CDR3 bases: TGTGCCAGCTCAGGGACAGGGGCCTACGAGCAGTACTTC. It is translated as CASSGTGAYEQYF. The variable domain in full, with the rest retrieved from reference TRBV18 and TRBJ2-7, is NAGVMQNPRHLVRRRGQEARLRCSPMKGHSHVYWYRQLPEEGLKFMVYLQKENIIDESGMPKERFSAEFPKEGPSILRIQQVVRGDSAAYFCASSGTGAYEQYFGPGTRLTVT.

The J gene is TRBJ2-1, the V gene TRBV19; a possible D gene is TRBD2 (7 bases). The length of the CDR3 is 15 residues. V lost 1 base and J lost 8, with 15 bases in between. CDR1 and CDR2 from the germline V gene are LNHDA and SQIVND (reference sequence). CDR3 sequence (DNA): TGTGCCAGTAGTATAGGTGGGGGGGGCGGCGATGAGCAGTTCTTC. This gives the protein CASSIGGGGGDEQFF.

This chain links TRBV18 with TRBJ1-6; no reliable D call. Germline assignment: CDR1 KGHSH and CDR2 LQKENI. The CDR3 length is 15 residues. Trimming removed 6 bases from V and 6 bases from J, with 15 bases in between. CDR3 nucleotides: TGTGCCAGCTCGCCAACCGGAGGGTCTAATTCACCCCTCCACTTT. Protein sequence: CASSPTGGSNSPLHF.

This clone has only a few counts. The DNA of the CDR3 is TGTGCCACCAGCCGAGGCGGACTAGGTAACAATGAGCAGTTCTTC. It translates to CATSRGGLGNNEQFF. The chain links TRBV15 to TRBJ2-1; the match to TRBD2 covers 7 bases. CDR3 length equals 15 residues. CDR1 LNHNV and CDR2 YYDKDF come from the germline V gene (reference sequence). V dropped 5 bases and J dropped 5; count of bases not matched to a gene: 9.

The J gene is TRBJ2-3, the V gene TRBV5-1; TRBD1 is a possible D gene (6 bases). Germline V gives CDR1 SGHRS, CDR2 YFSETQ. The CDR3 is 15 residues long. V was clipped by 4 bases and J by 2 bases, with 14 bases between them. CDR3 in amino acids: CASSLDRPYTDTQYF. CDR3 bases: TGCGCCAGCAGCCTGGACAGACCTTACACAGATACGCAGTATTTT.

V usage is TRBV19 and J usage is TRBJ2-7; tentatively, D is TRBD1 (6 bases). The CDR3 covers 13 residues. Germline lookup yields CDR1 LNHDA and CDR2 SQIVND (reference sequence). Between the trimmed V and J ends, which lost 5 bases and 2 bases, there was a span of 10 bases. DNA for the CDR3: TGTGCCAGTAGTGCAGGGGTGACCTACGAGCAGTACTTC. It encodes CASSAGVTYEQYF.

CDR3 sequence: CASSLAGGRSYEQYF. CDR3 nucleotide sequence: TGTGCCAGCAGCTTGGCCGGAGGTCGCTCCTACGAGCAGTACTTC. The V call is TRBV5-6, the J call TRBJ2-7; weak D call: TRBD2 (5 bases). The germline V gene has CDR1 SGHDT and CDR2 YYEEEE. This CDR3 contains 15 residues. Trimming removed 0 bases at V and 0 bases at J, with 10 bases between.

The CDR3 sequence: CASSGVNGGYGETQYF. The CDR3 region has the DNA TGTGCCAGCAGCGGGGTGAACGGGGGGTATGGAGAGACCCAGTACTTC. The genes are TRBV7-6 and TRBJ2-5; TRBD2 matches 7 bases. This CDR3 comprises 16 residues. The junction had 13 bases not matched to a gene; V was cut back by 5 bases and J by 4 bases. The V gene's germline CDR1 is SGHVS and CDR2 FNYEAQ.

The rearrangement uses TRBV5-4 and TRBJ2-5; TRBD2 matches at 7 bases. CDR1 is SGHNT, CDR2 YYREEE, per germline (reference sequence). V shed 6 bases and J 5 bases; nucleotides not matched to a gene: 7. CDR3 size: 13 residues. The CDR3 loop is CASTLWGGETQYF. CDR3 bases: TGTGCCAGCACCCTTTGGGGGGGGGAGACCCAGTACTTC.

The rearrangement links TRBV3-1 (or the pseudogene TRBV3-2) to TRBJ2-7; the D gene is possibly TRBD1 (5 bases). Germline CDR1 and CDR2: LGHDT and YNNKEL (reference sequence). CDR3 length: 12 amino acids. V lost 2 bases and J lost 7, with 9 bases in between. The CDR3 sequence: CASSQRGREQYF. The CDR3 region has the DNA TGTGCCAGCAGCCAAAGGGGTAGAGAGCAGTACTTC.

This chain joins TRBV12-3 or TRBV12-4 and TRBJ1-1, with 8 bases fitting TRBD1. The CDR3 consists of 13 residues. V gave up 10 bases and J gave up 7 bases; unmatched junction bases: 11. CDR3 sequence: CATTAGGIFEAFF. The DNA of the CDR3 is TGTGCCACCACCGCAGGGGGCATTTTTGAAGCTTTCTTT.